This T cell receptor beta chain emerged from a study of blood T cell repertoires in COVID-19. Looking at the study overall: Italy, Spain and the United States were the sources of the convalescent and acute COVID-19 samples. The cDNA or gDNA used as material had been derived from T cells, B-cell-depleted T cells, or PBMCs.

The CDR3 is made up of 15 amino acids. The germline CDR1 and CDR2 sequences are MGHRA and YSYEKL. The V and J ends lost 4 bases and 3 bases respectively, with 16 bases between them. Authors' analysis steps: Cell counts per sample came from amplifying reference gene primers. TCRdb's table, derived via immunoSEQ multiplex PCR, lists solely in-frame clones and lacks some. The V and J calls and clone size were taken over from that table, and D and trimming were inferred from the DNA. The data contain approximately 350,000 clones, around 89% of them singletons. This TCR derives from a man aged 40-55 years with acute or convalescent COVID-19. V is TRBV4-1 and J is TRBJ2-7; D might be TRBD1 (7 bases). The sample consisted of peripheral blood. CDR3 protein: CASSPSGRGDYEQYF. DNA for the CDR3: TGCGCCAGCAGCCCCTCCGGCAGGGGGGACTACGAGCAGTACTTC.